This is a list of T cell receptor beta chains from one sample in a study of control samples from healthy donors and cancer patients. Repertoires were generated with immunoSEQ multiplex PCR, while TCRdb's copy carries only in-frame clones and drops some. The data hold fewer than 110,000 clones, with roughly 91% observed a single time. Source material: blood. The receptor set was obtained from a man aged 25 to 40 in good health. The conserved cysteine and the conserved F or W are not part of the CDR3 here.

CDR3 | J | V
ASSQDWEAASTDTQY | TRBJ2-3 | TRBV3-1/TRBV3-2
ATSDLVREGAGAGYT | TRBJ1-2 | TRBV24-1
ASSSLRGGGSPLH | TRBJ1-6 | TRBV6-5
ASSLALGTGDEKLF | TRBJ1-4 | TRBV7-2
ASSLRDRDYEQY | TRBJ2-7 | TRBV6-2/TRBV6-3
ASSGDQASPLH | TRBJ1-6 | TRBV18
ASSFGTDTGELF | TRBJ2-2 | TRBV27
ASSQVRASEAF | TRBJ1-1 | TRBV14
ASSAPPGQGAKTQY | TRBJ2-5 | TRBV27
ASSGGAGDTQY | TRBJ2-3 | TRBV5-4
AISAPGQRRKLF | TRBJ1-4 | TRBV10-3
ASSDSDTQY | TRBJ2-3 | TRBV6-4
ASQGTASYNEQF | TRBJ2-1 | TRBV28
ASSLEAGRNPGELF | TRBJ2-2 | TRBV4-1
ASSPRGGTGELF | TRBJ2-2 | TRBV5-4
ATSDPGGVETQY | TRBJ2-5 | TRBV24-1
ASSLRVGGPYQETQY | TRBJ2-5 | TRBV7-9
ASSVVRGTGELF | TRBJ2-2 | TRBV9
ASSLIRDRNEQY | TRBJ2-7 | TRBV5-5
ASSQELVNEQF | TRBJ2-1 | TRBV4-3
ASSNPGTVGEKLF | TRBJ1-4 | TRBV5-1
ASTRNGGGPDTQY | TRBJ2-3 | TRBV6-5
ATGGGGGETEAF | TRBJ1-1 | TRBV2
ASSLGQGAGNQPQH | TRBJ1-5 | TRBV7-2
ASSQVALGRTEDDSPLH | TRBJ1-6 | TRBV3-1/TRBV3-2
ASSSNTVYGYT | TRBJ1-2 | TRBV27
ASSLSGTGSEKAF | TRBJ1-1 | TRBV27
ASSLTQGGLDEQF | TRBJ2-1 | TRBV5-1
ASSGRARSYEQY | TRBJ2-7 | TRBV19
ASSLDGGRGVGTQY | TRBJ2-3 | TRBV5-1
ASSFKGQGRTEAF | TRBJ1-1 | TRBV6-5
ASSPSSEKYEQY | TRBJ2-7 | TRBV27
ASSKWCSARSDYEQY | TRBJ2-7 | TRBV21-1
ASMKRENTEAF | TRBJ1-1 | TRBV5-1
ASSPGASGIYNEQF | TRBJ2-1 | TRBV7-9
ASSEGLAGGPTDTQY | TRBJ2-3 | TRBV9
ASSHGTSGEDTQY | TRBJ2-3 | TRBV5-1
ASSVAGTSGSRDTQY | TRBJ2-3 | TRBV9
ASSAGGAGTDTQY | TRBJ2-3 | TRBV9
ASSRAAEYNEQF | TRBJ2-1 | TRBV7-9
ASSDNPGQGYGYT | TRBJ1-2 | TRBV6-4
ASSQGPELRDTQY | TRBJ2-3 | TRBV3-1/TRBV3-2
ASSPHPQPQH | TRBJ1-5 | TRBV7-9
ASSLGVTAYEQY | TRBJ2-7 | TRBV13
ASSPLGNTGELF | TRBJ2-2 | TRBV7-2
ASSASSANTGELF | TRBJ2-2 | TRBV2